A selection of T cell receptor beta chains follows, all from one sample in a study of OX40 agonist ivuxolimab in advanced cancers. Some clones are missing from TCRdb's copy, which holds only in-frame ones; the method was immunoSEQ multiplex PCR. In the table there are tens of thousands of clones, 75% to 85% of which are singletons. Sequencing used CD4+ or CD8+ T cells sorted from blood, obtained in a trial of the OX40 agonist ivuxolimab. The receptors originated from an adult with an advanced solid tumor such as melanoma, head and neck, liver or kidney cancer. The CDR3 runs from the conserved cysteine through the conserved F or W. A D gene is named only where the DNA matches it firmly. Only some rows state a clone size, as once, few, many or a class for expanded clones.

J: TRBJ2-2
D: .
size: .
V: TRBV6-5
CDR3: CASSYFPAGNTGELFF
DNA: TGTGCCAGCAGTTACTTTCCAGCGGGGAACACCGGGGAGCTGTTTTTT

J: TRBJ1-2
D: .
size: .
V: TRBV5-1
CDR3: CASSLGGYLDYGYTF
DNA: TGCGCCAGCAGCTTGGGAGGGTACCTAGACTATGGCTACACCTTC

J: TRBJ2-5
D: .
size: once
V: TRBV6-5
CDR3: CASSYSIRGETQYF
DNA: TGTGCCAGCAGTTACTCGATTAGGGGGGAGACCCAGTACTTC

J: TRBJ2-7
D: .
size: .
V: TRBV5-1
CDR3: CASSPDVSYEQYF
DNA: TGCGCCAGCAGCCCGGACGTATCCTACGAGCAGTACTTC

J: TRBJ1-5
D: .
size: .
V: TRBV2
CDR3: CASSDRAGNQPQHF
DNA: TGTGCCAGCAGTGACCGGGCAGGCAATCAGCCCCAGCATTTT

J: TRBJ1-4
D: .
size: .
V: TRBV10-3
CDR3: CAISAGVGSEKLFF
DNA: TGTGCCATCAGTGCGGGGGTAGGAAGTGAAAAACTGTTTTTT

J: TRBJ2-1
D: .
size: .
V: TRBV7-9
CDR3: CASSASWGYYNEQFF
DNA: TGTGCCAGCAGTGCGAGCTGGGGCTACTACAATGAGCAGTTCTTC

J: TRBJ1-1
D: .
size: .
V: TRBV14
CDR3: CASSQAGNTEAFF
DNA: TGTGCCAGCAGCCAAGCTGGGAACACTGAAGCTTTCTTT

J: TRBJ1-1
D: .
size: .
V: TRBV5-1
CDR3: CASSGKGNANTEAFF
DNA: TGCGCCAGCAGCGGGAAGGGAAACGCGAACACTGAAGCTTTCTTT

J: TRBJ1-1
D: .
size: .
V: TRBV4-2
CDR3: CASSQVTIPTFF
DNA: TGTGCCAGCAGCCAAGTAACAATCCCTACTTTCTTT

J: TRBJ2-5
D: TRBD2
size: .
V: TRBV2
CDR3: CASNKPGLAEETQYF
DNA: TGTGCCAGCAATAAACCGGGACTAGCGGAAGAGACCCAGTACTTC

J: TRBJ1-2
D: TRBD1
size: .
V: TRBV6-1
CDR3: CASSVDRGDGYTF
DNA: TGTGCCAGCAGCGTGGACAGGGGGGACGGCTACACCTTC

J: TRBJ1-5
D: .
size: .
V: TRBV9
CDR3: CASSPTGGISQPQHF
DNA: TGTGCCAGCAGCCCTACGGGAGGAATATCTCAGCCCCAGCATTTT

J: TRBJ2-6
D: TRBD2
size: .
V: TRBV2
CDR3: CASSLSGGPGANVLTF
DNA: TGTGCCAGCAGCCTGAGCGGGGGGCCCGGGGCCAACGTCCTGACTTTC

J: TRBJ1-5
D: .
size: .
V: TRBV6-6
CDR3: CASRESSPNQPQHF
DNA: TGTGCCAGCAGAGAGTCAAGCCCCAATCAGCCCCAGCATTTT

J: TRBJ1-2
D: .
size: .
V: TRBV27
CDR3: CARADYINYGYTF
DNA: TGTGCCAGGGCCGACTATATTAACTATGGCTACACCTTC

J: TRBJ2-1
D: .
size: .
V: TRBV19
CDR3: CATKRGNTGTGGQFF
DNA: TGTGCCACTAAAAGGGGGAATACAGGGACGGGAGGGCAGTTCTTC

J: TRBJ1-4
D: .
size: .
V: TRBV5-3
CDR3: CARSLSTRTYRKGNEKLFF
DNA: TGTGCCAGAAGCTTGAGCACCCGAACATACAGAAAAGGTAATGAAAAACTGTTTTTT

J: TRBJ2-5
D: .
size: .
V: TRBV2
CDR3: CASTGVSGGKETQYF
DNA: TGTGCCAGCACCGGAGTATCAGGCGGAAAAGAGACCCAGTACTTC

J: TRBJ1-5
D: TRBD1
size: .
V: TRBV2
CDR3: CASSRPGGRQPQHF
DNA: TGTGCCAGCAGTAGACCAGGGGGCAGGCAGCCCCAGCATTTT

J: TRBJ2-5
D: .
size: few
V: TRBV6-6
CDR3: CASSYGGGRGETQYF
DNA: TGTGCCAGCAGTTACGGTGGGGGGCGCGGAGAGACCCAGTACTTC

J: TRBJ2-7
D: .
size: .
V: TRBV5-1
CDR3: CASSSGVARAYEQYF
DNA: TGCGCCAGCAGCTCTGGTGTGGCGCGAGCCTACGAGCAGTACTTC

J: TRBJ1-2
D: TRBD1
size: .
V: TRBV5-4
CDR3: CASSIFFDRAPGGYTF
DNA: TGTGCCAGCAGCATCTTTTTCGACAGGGCCCCCGGTGGCTACACCTTC

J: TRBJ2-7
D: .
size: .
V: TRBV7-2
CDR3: CASSPRTGRSSYEQYF
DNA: TGTGCCAGCAGCCCCCGAACGGGGAGGAGCTCCTACGAGCAGTACTTC

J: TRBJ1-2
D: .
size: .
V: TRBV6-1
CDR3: CASSAESFGGRGGYTF
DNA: TGTGCCAGCAGTGCCGAATCTTTCGGTGGCAGGGGTGGCTACACCTTC

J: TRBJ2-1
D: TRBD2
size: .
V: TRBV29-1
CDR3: CSAWTSGGHTYNEQFF
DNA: TGCAGCGCCTGGACTAGCGGGGGTCATACCTACAATGAGCAGTTCTTC

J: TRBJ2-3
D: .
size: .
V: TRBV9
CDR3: CASSLVNTDTQYF
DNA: TGTGCCAGCAGCTTAGTAAACACAGATACGCAGTATTTT

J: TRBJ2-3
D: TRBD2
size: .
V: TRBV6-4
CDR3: CASSASGGLGAQYF
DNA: TGTGCCAGCAGCGCTAGCGGGGGTCTGGGGGCGCAGTATTTT

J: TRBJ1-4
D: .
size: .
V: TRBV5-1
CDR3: CASSLWGTGEKLFF
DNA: TGCGCCAGCAGCTTGTGGGGGACCGGGGAAAAACTGTTTTTT

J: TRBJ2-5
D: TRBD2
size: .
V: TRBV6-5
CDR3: CASSYRGGGAETQYF
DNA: TGTGCCAGCAGTTACAGGGGCGGGGGGGCAGAGACCCAGTACTTC

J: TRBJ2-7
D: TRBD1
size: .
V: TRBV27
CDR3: CASSWDRAGEQYF
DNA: TGTGCCAGCAGTTGGGACAGGGCGGGGGAGCAGTACTTC

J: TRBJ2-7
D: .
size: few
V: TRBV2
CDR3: CASSVSYEQYF
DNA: TGTGCCAGCAGTGTGAGCTACGAGCAGTACTTC

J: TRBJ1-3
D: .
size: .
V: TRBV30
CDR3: CAWSVHSGNTIYF
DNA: TGTGCCTGGAGTGTCCACTCTGGAAACACCATATATTTT

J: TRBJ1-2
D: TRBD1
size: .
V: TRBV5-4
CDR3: CASSLAGGQFYAGYTF
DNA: TGTGCCAGCAGCTTGGCAGGGGGACAGTTTTATGCGGGCTACACCTTC

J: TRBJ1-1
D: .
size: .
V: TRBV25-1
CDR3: CASSADGDTEAFF
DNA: TGTGCCAGCAGTGCGGACGGAGACACTGAAGCTTTCTTT

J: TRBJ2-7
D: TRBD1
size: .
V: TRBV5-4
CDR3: CASREYVGTGDYYSYEQYF
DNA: TGTGCCAGCAGAGAATATGTTGGGACAGGCGATTATTACTCCTACGAGCAGTACTTC

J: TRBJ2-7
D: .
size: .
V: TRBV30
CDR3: CAWSRSYEQYF
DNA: TGTGCCTGGAGTAGGTCCTACGAGCAGTACTTC

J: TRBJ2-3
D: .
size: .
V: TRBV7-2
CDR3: CASSSLGLDTQYF
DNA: TGTGCCAGCAGCTCGTTAGGGTTGGATACGCAGTATTTT

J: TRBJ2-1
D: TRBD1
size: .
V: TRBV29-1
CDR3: CSVVRDRVFNNEQFF
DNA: TGCAGCGTTGTCCGGGACAGGGTGTTTAACAATGAGCAGTTCTTC

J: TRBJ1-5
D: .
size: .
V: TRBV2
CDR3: CASRPSNQPQHF
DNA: TGTGCCAGCAGGCCCAGCAATCAGCCCCAGCATTTT

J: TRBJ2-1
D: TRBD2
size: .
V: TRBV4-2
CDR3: CASSQDDLAVNEQFF
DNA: TGTGCCAGCAGCCAAGACGATCTAGCGGTCAATGAGCAGTTCTTC

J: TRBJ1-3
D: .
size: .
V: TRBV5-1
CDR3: CASSQPGAGNTIYF
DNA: TGCGCCAGCAGCCAACCAGGGGCTGGAAACACCATATATTTT

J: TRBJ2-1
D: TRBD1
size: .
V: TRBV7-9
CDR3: CASSKTGVNEQFF
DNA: TGTGCCAGCAGCAAAACAGGGGTTAATGAGCAGTTCTTC

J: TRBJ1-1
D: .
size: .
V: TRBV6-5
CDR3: CASSYSLLMNTEAFF
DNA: TGTGCCAGCAGTTACTCCTTGCTTATGAACACTGAAGCTTTCTTT

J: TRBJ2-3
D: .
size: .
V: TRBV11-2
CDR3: CASSLEGTSTDTQYF
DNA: TGTGCCAGCAGCTTAGAGGGGACTAGCACAGATACGCAGTATTTT

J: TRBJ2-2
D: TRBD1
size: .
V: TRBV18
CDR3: CASSPQGTGGAGELFF
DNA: TGTGCCAGCTCACCCCAAGGGACAGGGGGCGCCGGGGAGCTGTTTTTT

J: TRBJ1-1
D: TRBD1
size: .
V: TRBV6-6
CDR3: CASSRPGQGTEAFF
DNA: TGTGCCAGCAGCCGACCCGGACAGGGTACTGAAGCTTTCTTT

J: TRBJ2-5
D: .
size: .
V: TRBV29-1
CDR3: CSVGRGSSGKETQYF
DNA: TGCAGCGTTGGAAGGGGGTCTAGCGGCAAAGAGACCCAGTACTTC

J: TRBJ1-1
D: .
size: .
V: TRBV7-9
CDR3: CASREMSGTEEAFF
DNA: TGTGCCAGCAGAGAGATGTCGGGAACAGAGGAAGCTTTCTTT

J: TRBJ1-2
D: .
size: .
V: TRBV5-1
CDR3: CASSWFGGNYGYTF
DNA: TGCGCCAGCAGCTGGTTCGGGGGAAACTATGGCTACACCTTC

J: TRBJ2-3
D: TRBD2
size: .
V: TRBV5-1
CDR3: CASSWTRGDRTDTQYF
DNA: TGCGCCAGCAGCTGGACACGGGGGGATCGCACAGATACGCAGTATTTT

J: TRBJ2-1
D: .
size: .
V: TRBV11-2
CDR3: CASSPGGGRGEQFF
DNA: TGTGCCAGCAGCCCAGGAGGGGGACGCGGTGAGCAGTTCTTC

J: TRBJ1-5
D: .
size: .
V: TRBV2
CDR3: CASKGGLGLEPQHF
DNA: TGTGCCAGCAAGGGAGGGCTCGGATTGGAGCCCCAGCATTTT

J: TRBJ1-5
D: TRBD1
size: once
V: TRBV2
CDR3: CASSTGAASNQPQHF
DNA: TGTGCCAGCAGCACAGGGGCCGCTTCCAATCAGCCCCAGCATTTT

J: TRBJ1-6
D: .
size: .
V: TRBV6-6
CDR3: CASRTDGSYNSPLHF
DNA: TGTGCCAGCAGGACCGATGGCTCCTATAATTCACCCCTCCACTTT

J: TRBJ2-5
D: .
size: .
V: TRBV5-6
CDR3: CASSFGVQETQYF
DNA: TGTGCCAGCAGCTTCGGGGTCCAAGAGACCCAGTACTTC

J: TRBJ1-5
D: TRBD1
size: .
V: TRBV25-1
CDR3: CASGRGDRPNQPQHF
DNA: TGTGCCAGCGGAAGGGGGGACAGGCCAAATCAGCCCCAGCATTTT

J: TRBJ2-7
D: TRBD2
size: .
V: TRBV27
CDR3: CASSPADIGGGAYEQYF
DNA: TGTGCCAGCAGTCCCGCCGACATCGGCGGGGGGGCGTACGAGCAGTACTTC